These 5 T cell receptor beta chains came from one sample sequenced in a study of T cells expressing NK-cell markers. With the 5' RACE reads reprocessed, TCRdb shows one record per CDR3 protein and no DNA. The sample includes fewer than 550,000 distinct CDR3 sequences. The sample comprised blood T cells: a sorted CD56 or NKG2C T cell subset, CD4+ or CD8+ T cells, or bulk PBMC T cells (not recorded which). These TCRs come from a woman aged 45-60 years in good health.

V usage is TRBV7-8 and J usage is TRBJ2-1. CDR1 and CDR2 from the germline V gene are SGHVS and FQNEAQ. CDR3 size: 13 residues. CDR3 sequence reads: CASSLGRHNEQFF.

V and J are TRBV27 and TRBJ1-1; without DNA, the TCRdb call of TRBD1 cannot be checked. Germline-derived CDR1 and CDR2 are MNHEY and SMNVEV (reference sequence). CDR3 length equals 14 residues. The CDR3 reads CASSRPGANTEAFF.

The chain combines TRBV20-1 with TRBJ2-7; TCRdb's D call, TRBD2, is unchecked because there is no DNA. CDR1 and CDR2 (germline): DFQATT, SNEGSKA (reference sequence). This CDR3 spans 17 amino acids. The CDR3 region is CSAGIRTSGRAVVEQYF.

The rearrangement uses TRBV29-1 and TRBJ1-5; the TCRdb D gene call, TRBD1, has no DNA to confirm it. This CDR3 is built from 13 residues. Germline V gene data show CDR1 as SQVTM and CDR2 as ANQGSEA. This CDR3 is CSVEDPSLESQHF.

V is TRBV20-1 and J is TRBJ2-6; lacking DNA, the TRBD2 call made by TCRdb goes unchecked. There are 17 residues in the CDR3. Germline V lookup: CDR1 DFQATT, CDR2 SNEGSKA (reference sequence). CDR3 residues: CSARVLAGVYGANVLTF.